The 10 T cell receptor beta chains given below trace back to one sample, sequenced in a study of blood T cells in healthy people across ages. Alongside a J-beta primer mix, a sample-barcoded 5' primer served in a second PCR lasting roughly 6 to 12 cycles. TCRdb fed the 5' RACE reads into MiXCR, producing one record per CDR3 protein. The top ten hold 3.6% of the sample, which has over 600,000 distinct CDR3 sequences, roughly 20% seen once. Sequenced: blood. All receptors derive from a man in his 70s in good health.

The genes are TRBV12-3 or TRBV12-4 and TRBJ2-2, with D possibly being TRBD2 (5 bases). Trimming shortened V by 6 bases and J by 2 bases, and 10 bases separated the two germline ends. The CDR3 is 14 residues long. The CDR3 coding sequence is TGTGCCAGCAGGATCGGGGTAAACACCGGGGAGCTGTTTTTT. Translating it yields CASRIGVNTGELFF.

This sequence joins TRBV6-5 and TRBJ2-3; TRBD2 matches 16 bases. J was trimmed by 1 base and V by 4 bases; bases with no gene match: 8. This CDR3 has 19 amino acids. Germline CDR1 MNHEY, CDR2 SVGAGI. The CDR3: CASSLGTSGRVRGTDTQYF. DNA for the CDR3: TGTGCCAGCAGTTTGGGGACTAGCGGGAGGGTTAGGGGCACAGATACGCAGTATTTT.

This clonotype was seen a few times. The chain combines TRBV29-1 with TRBJ1-1, with D possibly matching TRBD1 (5 bases). This CDR3 region has 15 residues. Trimming cost V 5 bases and J 1 base, with 17 bases left between them. Looked up from germline, CDR1 is SQVTM and CDR2 is ANQGSEA. The CDR3 DNA sequence: TGCAGCGTTTTTAAGCCTGATCAGGGGAACACTGAAGCTTTCTTT. Translated: CSVFKPDQGNTEAFF. Full variable domain (rest looked up from reference TRBV29-1 and TRBJ1-1): SAVISQKPSRDICQRGTSLTIQCQVDSQVTMMFWYRQQPGQSLTLIATANQGSEATYESGFVIDKFPISRPNLTFSTLTVSNMSPEDSSIYLCSVFKPDQGNTEAFFGQGTRLTVV.

This clonotype was counted between two and nine times. The chain carries TRBV6-5 and TRBJ1-1; D uncertain. Per the germline V gene, CDR1 is MNHEY and CDR2 is SVGAGI. This CDR3 is 13 amino acids long. V dropped 7 bases and J dropped 0 bases, with 9 bases sitting between them. This chain's CDR3 is CASIGRMNTEAFF. The CDR3 DNA follows: TGTGCCAGCATCGGGAGGATGAACACTGAAGCTTTCTTT.

This clonotype was counted ten times or more. The chain joins TRBV12-3 or TRBV12-4 to TRBJ2-1; D possibly corresponds to TRBD2 (6 bases). V shed 3 bases and J shed 7 bases, with 13 bases lying between them. The CDR3 totals 14 residues. CDR3 nucleotides: TGTGCCAGCAGTTTCTTAGCGGTAGGGAATGAGCAGTTCTTC. Translating it yields CASSFLAVGNEQFF.

CDR3 DNA sequence: TGTGCCAGTAGTTTAACGGACCGGGCTTTCTTT. It encodes CASSLTDRAFF. The genes are TRBV19 and TRBJ1-1; D ambiguous. Trimming stripped 5 bases from V and 11 bases from J, with 12 bases between. CDR3 length: 11 residues. Germline V gene lookup returns CDR1 LNHDA and CDR2 SQIVND (reference sequence). Filled out from reference TRBV19 and TRBJ1-1, the complete variable domain reads DGGITQSPKYLFRKEGQNVTLSCEQNLNHDAMYWYRQDPGQGLRLIYYSQIVNDFQKGDIAEGYSVSREKKESFPLTVTSAQKNPTAFYLCASSLTDRAFFGQGTRLTVV.

V and J are TRBV7-9 and TRBJ1-1; the D is unclear. CDR3 length: 11 residues. Germline CDR1 is SEHNR and CDR2 is FQNEAQ (reference sequence). V gave up 2 bases and J gave up 8 bases, with 6 bases separating them. In nucleotides, the CDR3 is TGTGCCAGCAGCTTACTCCAGGAAGCTTTCTTT. Translated: CASSLLQEAFF.

The genes are TRBV29-1 and TRBJ2-5; 8 bases match TRBD2. Unmatched junction bases numbered 11, after V lost 6 bases and J lost 5 bases. Germline CDR1 reads SQVTM; CDR2 reads ANQGSEA. The CDR3 covers 14 residues. The CDR3 DNA reads as TGCAGCGTCGAACCGGGAGGGGGAAGGGAGACCCAGTACTTC. Protein sequence: CSVEPGGGRETQYF.

This clonotype has at least ten counts. CDR3 DNA sequence: TGCAGTGCTAGCTCGGGAGGGGCCTACGAGCAGTACTTC. Its protein product is CSASSGGAYEQYF. This rearrangement joins TRBV20-1 to TRBJ2-5, with 8 bases fitting TRBD2. The J call could be wrong; TRBJ2-7 is a better fit for the DNA end. Looked up from germline, CDR1 is DFQATT and CDR2 is SNEGSKA (reference sequence). This CDR3 has 13 residues.

This clonotype is a singleton in its sample. The chain has TRBV27 and TRBJ1-4; a possible D gene is TRBD1 (5 bases). V lost 0 bases and J lost 8, with 13 bases in between. This CDR3 is 15 amino acids long. Per germline, CDR1 MNHEY and CDR2 SMNVEV (reference sequence). Here the CDR3 DNA reads TGTGCCAGCAGTTTATCGGGGACCGGACGAGAAAAACTGTTTTTT. It yields the protein CASSLSGTGREKLFF.